One T cell receptor (beta chain) is described in this entry. Original processing notes: Researchers report that nucleated cell counts were estimated from reference gene primer amplification. Method: immunoSEQ multiplex PCR; TCRdb's copy keeps in-frame clones and lacks some. V, J and clone size reflect that table, while D and trimming were determined from the DNA. The sample holds some 80,000 clones, approximately 87% seen once. This sample was taken from a study of blood T cell repertoires in COVID-19. Across the study: Spain, Italy and the United States supplied samples that represented acute and convalescent COVID-19. Sources were T cells, B-cell-depleted T cells, or PBMCs; the material itself was cDNA or gDNA.

The sequenced material came from peripheral blood. The receptor was isolated from a human donor in a cohort sampled during active COVID-19.

The DNA of the CDR3 is TGTGCCAGTAGTATAGGGACAGTCTATAATTCACCCCTCCACTTT. Translating it yields CASSIGTVYNSPLHF. This chain uses TRBV19 with TRBJ1-6, with D maybe TRBD1 (6 bases). Trimming cost V 1 base and J 3 bases, with 7 bases left between them. Germline V lookup: CDR1 LNHDA, CDR2 SQIVND (reference sequence). CDR3 length: 15 residues. Complete variable domain (other parts from reference TRBV19 and TRBJ1-6): DGGITQSPKYLFRKEGQNVTLSCEQNLNHDAMYWYRQDPGQGLRLIYYSQIVNDFQKGDIAEGYSVSREKKESFPLTVTSAQKNPTAFYLCASSIGTVYNSPLHFGNGTRLTVT.